This T cell receptor beta chain derives from a study of cytomegalovirus exposure and HLA in healthy donors. Study summary: The 90 to 150 validation repertoires, a later analysis reported, used the same platform as the roughly 660 repertoires from the first cohort.

The CDR3 length is 13 residues. Per the germline V gene, CDR1 is SGHRS and CDR2 is YFSETQ. Trimming removed 0 bases at V and 7 bases at J, with 8 bases between. In regard to this clone: No antigen is known for it.

Study-wide findings and caveats: In vitro confirmation showed three CMV-associated chains to be CMV antigen specific. It was found in a later analysis that first-cohort TCR clusters tended to co-occur in the 90 to 150 validation repertoires. TCR beta chains numbering roughly 150 were designated cytomegalovirus-associated.

TCRdb's table, derived via immunoSEQ multiplex PCR, lists solely in-frame clones and lacks some. The data contain about 250,000 clones, roughly 90% of them singletons. This receptor was obtained from a man aged 18 to 29 in good health and CMV-seropositive. Material: PBMCs. The chain carries TRBV5-1 and TRBJ2-1; no clear D gene. The CDR3: CASSLEFPNEQFF. CDR3 DNA: TGCGCCAGCAGCTTGGAGTTCCCGAATGAGCAGTTCTTC.